This T cell receptor (beta chain) derives from a study of a mutant IDH1 vaccine in newly diagnosed glioma. General study results and limits: Detectable vaccine-induced immune responses arose in about 93% of patients.

Some clones are missing from TCRdb's copy, which holds only in-frame ones; the method was immunoSEQ multiplex PCR. The profile covers 55,000 or so clones, with 91% appearing a single time and under 2.5% taken by the ten largest. Comment on this clone: Its antigen remains unidentified.

Germline CDR1 and CDR2: MNHEY and SVGAGI. The V and J ends lost 0 bases and 4 bases respectively, with 10 bases between them. This CDR3 spans 14 amino acids. Time point specified: week 11, during vaccination. Vaccination comprised doses that each held 300 ug of mutant IDH1 20-mer peptide, plus topical imiquimod. New WHO grade 3 or 4 IDH1-mutant, ATRX-lost astrocytomas were present in all donors. Sequences were derived from PBMCs, sampled from a glioma patient whose treatment included an IDH1 peptide vaccine. The rearrangement links TRBV6-5 to TRBJ2-7; D perhaps matches TRBD1 (5 bases). The source is a man aged 50-60 years with glioma. Written as DNA, the CDR3 is TGTGCCAGCAGTTACTCTGGCAGGGCGTACGAGCAGTACTTC. As protein: CASSYSGRAYEQYF.